This T cell receptor (beta chain) was profiled in a study of CD8+ T cells in alopecia areata. Study as a whole: Affected scalp percentage gauged treated patients' severity.

Losses at the gene ends were 1 base for V and 3 bases for J; bases not matched to a gene: 6. This CDR3 is 15 amino acids long. Germline-derived CDR1 and CDR2 are SGDLS and YYNGEE. Extracted RNA was reverse transcribed into cDNA, the sequencing template. Sequencing was performed with immunoSEQ multiplex PCR; in TCRdb, only in-frame clones are kept and a portion is missing. The repertoire has 110,000 to 150,000 clones, more than 85% of them found once; the top ten carry around 14%. As to treatment: oral pan-JAK inhibitor, 5-10 mg twice daily. Punch biopsies of lesional scalp, plus peripheral blood, were taken from alopecia areata patients.

The TCR comes from a human donor with alopecia areata. The source was CD8+ T cells sorted from blood, collected at week 4, from a patient treated with tofacitinib. The rearrangement links TRBV9 to TRBJ2-7; 8 bases map to TRBD1. CDR3 in DNA: TGTGCCAGCAGCGTAACGGACAGGGTGGACTACGAGCAGTACTTC. Its protein is CASSVTDRVDYEQYF.